Sequencing of this TCR beta chain was carried out in a study of T-cell reconstitution after alpha-beta-depleted transplantation in children. Library preparation (for TCRbeta) was performed with unique molecular identifiers. TCRdb used MiXCR to reprocess the PCR reads, holding one entry per CDR3 protein. The table shows 190,000 or so distinct CDR3 sequences, with approximately 14% occurring only once. This specimen was PBMCs from the stem cell graft donor, taken from the stem cell graft. This TCR derives from a human donor who donated a stem cell graft to a child with acute lymphoblastic leukemia.

The CDR3 here is CSVVAGSYEQYF. For the CDR3, the DNA is TGCAGCGTTGTAGCGGGAAGCTACGAGCAGTACTTC. The V and J genes are TRBV29-1 and TRBJ2-7; the match to TRBD2 covers 8 bases. Germline V lookup: CDR1 SQVTM, CDR2 ANQGSEA. Trimming cost V 4 bases and J 3 bases; bases outside gene matches: 2. This CDR3 contains 12 residues.